This TCR beta chain was sequenced in a study of cytomegalovirus exposure and HLA in healthy donors. Use of 60 Vbeta and 13 Jbeta primers characterized the PCR. The protocol was immunoSEQ multiplex PCR, while the TCRdb copy is restricted to in-frame clones and leaves out a portion. The sample comprises about 170,000 clones, 77% of which are singletons, and less than 1.5% rests with the top ten. In its sample, this clone was seen once. Germline V gene sequence: CDR1 MDHEN, CDR2 SYDVKM. This CDR3 has 14 residues. Trimming stripped 7 bases from V and 5 bases from J, with 15 bases between. This TCR was recovered from a woman aged 25 to 39 in good health and CMV-seropositive. Sample: PBMCs. This sequence joins TRBV28 and TRBJ1-5, with a possible D match to TRBD1 (5 bases). This chain's CDR3 is CASNAWGEDQPQHF. The CDR3, as DNA: TGTGCCAGCAATGCATGGGGCGAGGATCAGCCCCAGCATTTT.